This entry concerns a single TCR beta chain. Antigen unknown. Sorted out of PBMCs were CD4+ T cells and CD8+ T cells. The authors extracted RNA and reverse transcribed it into cDNA as the sequencing template. Method: immunoSEQ multiplex PCR; TCRdb's copy keeps in-frame clones and lacks some. The sample yields fewer than 200,000 clones, around 60% seen once. The data derive from a study of CD8+ T cells in alopecia areata. Across the whole study: Treated patients were given oral tofacitinib, which was dosed at 5 to 10 mg twice daily. Study outcomes and limitations: Researchers reported that TCR sharing among patients proved less clear than in mice, possibly HLA-linked. Lesional scalp, notably in alopecia totalis/universalis, had clonality above that of normal scalp.

Germline trimming cut 6 bases from V and 3 bases from J; bases unmatched to any gene: 9. Germline CDR1 is SGHVS and CDR2 is FNYEAQ. The CDR3 spans 15 residues. The receptor's source is a human donor with alopecia areata. This specimen consisted of CD4+ T cells sorted from blood, obtained at week 0. The genes are TRBV7-6 and TRBJ1-1, with 8 bases aligning to TRBD1. In DNA, the CDR3 is TGTGCCAGCAGTTCAGGGACAGGAAGGGACACTGAAGCTTTCTTT. It encodes CASSSGTGRDTEAFF.